This T cell receptor (beta chain) comes out of a study of T cells after yellow fever vaccination. To note about this clonotype: A clone one base away is much larger, so this may be a read error.

TCRdb re-analysed the 5' RACE reads in MiXCR, keeping a single row per CDR3 protein. Among over 300,000 distinct CDR3 sequences, over 3.5% were seen once, and the ten largest hold 20% to 25%. This sample comprised PBMCs, obtained 5 days after the yellow fever booster vaccination. The TCR was taken from a young man who received the YFV17D yellow fever vaccine.

CDR3 residues: CASSTGTANYGYTF. CDR3 nucleotides: TGCGCCAGCAGCACTGGGACAGCTAACTATGGCTACACCTTC. This chain connects TRBV5-1 to TRBJ1-2, with TRBD1 matching 7 bases. V lost 4 bases and J lost 0; bases outside the gene matches: 3. Looked up from germline, CDR1 is SGHRS and CDR2 is YFSETQ. The length of the CDR3 is 14 residues.